This is a list of T cell receptor beta chains from one sample in a study of shared clonotypes between healthy human individuals. Method: immunoSEQ multiplex PCR; TCRdb's copy keeps in-frame clones and lacks some. The table lists about a million clones, 60% to 85% of them singletons. The source material was memory CD4+ T cells from PBMCs. The receptors here all came from a man aged 18-30 years in good health. Some clones in this sample may be carry-over from other donors' samples. CDR3s include the opening cysteine and the closing phenylalanine or tryptophan. D genes are given only for firm matches. The size of a clone is reported for some rows only, either as once, few or many, or as a class for expanded clones.

j_call d_call v_call clone_size cdr3_nt cdr3_aa
TRBJ1-2 . TRBV4-1 . TGCGCCAGCAGCCAAGGGGGTCCCGTCACCTTC CASSQGGPVTF
TRBJ2-7 . TRBV5-1 . TGCGCCAGCAGCTTGAGCGGCCCCTACGAGCAGTACTTC CASSLSGPYEQYF
TRBJ1-5 . TRBV5-1 . TGCGCCAGCAGCTTGGGGCTCCCGATAGACAAGAGTCCCCAGCATTTT CASSLGLPIDKSPQHF
TRBJ2-1 . TRBV2 many TGTGCCAGCAGACTATTGGGGGGAGTGGGATACAATGAGCAGTTCTTC CASRLLGGVGYNEQFF
TRBJ2-1 TRBD2 TRBV7-2 . TGTGCCAGCAGCTTAGGTCGCGGGAGTAATAGGCAGTTCTTC CASSLGRGSNRQFF
TRBJ2-5 . TRBV7-8 . TGTGCCAGCAGCTTAGGGATTAGTCAAGAGACCCAGTACTTC CASSLGISQETQYF
TRBJ2-7 TRBD1 TRBV5-1 many TGCGCCAGCAGCCCCCGGACAGGGGGCGGGTACGAGCAGTACTTC CASSPRTGGGYEQYF
TRBJ2-3 . TRBV5-4 . TGTGCCAGCAGCTTGGCGGCGGGTTCAGGAGATACGCAGTATTTT CASSLAAGSGDTQYF
TRBJ2-4 . TRBV7-2 few TGTGCCAGCAGCCCGGGACTAGCCAAAAACATTCAGTACTTC CASSPGLAKNIQYF
TRBJ2-3 TRBD2 TRBV9 . TGTGCCAGCAGCGTAGGATCTAGCGGGGCCTCCGAGGCGCAGTATTTT CASSVGSSGASEAQYF
TRBJ1-1 . TRBV14 . TGTGCCAGCAGCCAACGCCCAGGGGAGAACACTGAAGCTTTCTTT CASSQRPGENTEAFF
TRBJ1-1 TRBD1 TRBV6-1 . TGTGCCAGCAGTGTAATACAGGGGCCCACTGAAGCTTTCTTT CASSVIQGPTEAFF
TRBJ1-3 TRBD1 TRBV4-1 few TGCGCCAGTGGATCACAGGGGGCGATTGGAAACACCATATATTTT CASGSQGAIGNTIYF
TRBJ2-5 . TRBV27 . TGTGCCAGCAGTGCCAACTCGGGGGAGACCCAGTACTTC CASSANSGETQYF
TRBJ2-1 . TRBV9 once TGTGCCAGCAGCGTTATGGGGGGCTCCTACAATGAGCAGTTCTTC CASSVMGGSYNEQFF
TRBJ1-1 . TRBV30 . TGTGCCTGGAGTGTAGGGGGTGAAGCTTTCTTT CAWSVGGEAFF
TRBJ1-5 . TRBV28 . TGTGCCAGCAGCCCCTTGGGCCTGGGACGCAATCAGCCCCAGCATTTT CASSPLGLGRNQPQHF
TRBJ2-1 TRBD2 TRBV5-1 . TGCGCCAGCAGATCCGGGACTAGCGGGATGAATGAGCAGTTCTTC CASRSGTSGMNEQFF
TRBJ2-1 . TRBV29-1 . TGCAGCGTTGGTGATCAGCGGAGCTCCTACAATGAGCAGTTCTTC CSVGDQRSSYNEQFF
TRBJ2-3 . TRBV29-1 . TGCAGCGTTGAAGGGGGGATGACGACAGATACGCAGTATTTT CSVEGGMTTDTQYF
TRBJ1-1 . TRBV7-6 . TGTGCCAGCAGCATACGTATGAACACTGAAGCTTTCTTT CASSIRMNTEAFF
TRBJ2-7 TRBD1 TRBV5-8 . TGTGCCAGTCGACCCAGGGGGCCATACGAGCAGTACTTC CASRPRGPYEQYF
TRBJ1-5 . TRBV30 . TGTGCCTGGAGTAAGGGGTGGCGACAGCCCCAGCATTTT CAWSKGWRQPQHF
TRBJ2-1 TRBD2 TRBV9 . TGTGCCAGCAGCTTTACCGGGACTAGCGGAATCAATGAGCAGTTCTTC CASSFTGTSGINEQFF
TRBJ2-7 . TRBV18 . TGTGCCAGCTCACCAGGACGTTTGGGTACCTACGAGCAGTACTTC CASSPGRLGTYEQYF
TRBJ2-2 . TRBV4-3 . TGCGCCAGCAGCCCCCGTCTAGGGAACACCGGGGAGCTGTTTTTT CASSPRLGNTGELFF
TRBJ1-1 TRBD1 TRBV18 once TGTGCCAGCTCACCCGATACAGGGGACACTGAAGCTTTCTTT CASSPDTGDTEAFF
TRBJ1-2 . TRBV9 . TGTGCCAGCAGCCCTTTTCTCGCGGGTGGCTACACCTTC CASSPFLAGGYTF
TRBJ1-5 . TRBV28 . TGTGCCACCCGCGCTTTCGTCGGGGCTGGCAATCAGCCCCAGCATTTT CATRAFVGAGNQPQHF
TRBJ2-1 . TRBV7-3 . TGTGCCAGCAGCTTATCCGACCTAGGGGATGAGCAGTTCTTC CASSLSDLGDEQFF
TRBJ2-1 . TRBV27 . TGTGCCAGCAGTTTACGCCCCGTGGGAAATGACGGGGATGAGCAGTTCTTC CASSLRPVGNDGDEQFF
TRBJ2-5 . TRBV19 . TGTGCCAGTAGTTGGCGTCAAGAAGAGACCCAGTACTTC CASSWRQEETQYF
TRBJ1-5 . TRBV19 . TGTGCCAGTAGTATACTGGATCAGCCCCAGCATTTT CASSILDQPQHF
TRBJ1-5 TRBD1 TRBV4-3 . TGCGCCAGCAGCCAAGCCTACTGGGGGACAGGGCGGTATCAGCCCCAGCATTTT CASSQAYWGTGRYQPQHF
TRBJ1-3 . TRBV4-3 . TGCGCCAGCAGCCAAGGGAGGCTGTGGTCGGGAGGTGGAAACACCATATATTTT CASSQGRLWSGGGNTIYF
TRBJ2-2 . TRBV19 . TGTGCCAGTAGGTTCCCCATTTGGGGGAGCCCGAACACCGGGGAGCTGTTTTTT CASRFPIWGSPNTGELFF
TRBJ2-2 . TRBV18 . TGTGCCAGCTCACCACCACACGGTAACACCGGGGAGCTGTTTTTT CASSPPHGNTGELFF
TRBJ2-5 TRBD1 TRBV9 . TGTGCCAGCAGCGTAGCGTGGACAGGGGGCCGAGAGACCCAGTACTTC CASSVAWTGGRETQYF
TRBJ2-7 TRBD2 TRBV7-2 . TGTGCCAGCAGCTTTTCTAGCGGGACCGAGCAGTACTTC CASSFSSGTEQYF
TRBJ2-7 . TRBV28 . TGTGCCAGCAGCCTTGACAAGACCTACGAGCAGTACTTC CASSLDKTYEQYF
TRBJ2-1 . TRBV11-3 once TGTGCCAGCAGCTTAGATTCTGAGCAGTTCTTC CASSLDSEQFF
TRBJ2-7 . TRBV6-6 . TGTGCCAGCAGTTACAGCGAAGGCGCCTACGAGCAGTACTTC CASSYSEGAYEQYF
TRBJ2-5 . TRBV5-4 . TGTGCCAGCAGCAACGGACAGGGAGGGAGCCAAGAGACCCAGTACTTC CASSNGQGGSQETQYF
TRBJ2-7 TRBD2 TRBV7-2 . TGTGCCAGCAGCAAAACCGGACTAGCGGGAGGTAGCGAGCAGTACTTC CASSKTGLAGGSEQYF
TRBJ2-3 . TRBV19 . TGTGCCAGTGAGGATAGCCTCACAGATACGCAGTATTTT CASEDSLTDTQYF